This T cell receptor (beta chain) was recorded in a study of preoperative IRX-2 immunotherapy in early breast cancer. The treatment denotes: preoperative locoregional IRX-2 cytokine immunotherapy. Patients received preoperative, locoregional IRX-2 cytokine immunotherapy in a phase Ib study. Sequencing was performed with immunoSEQ multiplex PCR; in TCRdb, only in-frame clones are kept and a portion is missing. The profile shows around 40,000 clones, around 77% of them singletons. The CDR3 is 15 amino acids. V dropped 6 bases and J dropped 2 bases, with 17 bases sitting between them. This TCR was recovered from a human donor with breast cancer. The V gene is TRBV7-1, the J gene TRBJ2-7; D perhaps matches TRBD2 (6 bases). TRBV7-1 is classed as an ORF, of uncertain function. This material consisted of tumor tissue, taken after IRX-2 immunotherapy. The CDR3 nucleotides are TGTGCCAGCAGTTATACGGGGGTCTCCACCTACGAGCAGTACTTC. Its translation: CASSYTGVSTYEQYF.